A selection of T cell receptor beta chains follows, all from one sample in a study of response to subunit inactivated influenza vaccine. TCRdb recomputed calls from the RT-PCR reads with MiXCR, one row per CDR3 protein. The data contain approximately 680,000 distinct CDR3 sequences, 15% to 19% of them seen just once; the ten biggest clones take up roughly 12%. The sequencing here drew on PBMCs from blood, taken 12 days after vaccination. Every receptor here comes from a middle-aged man who received an inactivated influenza vaccine. Both conserved end residues are part of each CDR3. D genes are given only for firm matches. Size is stated for part of the rows, as once, few or many counts, or as a class when the clone is expanded.

J,D,V,length,size,DNA,CDR3
TRBJ2-7,NA,TRBV20-1,17,few,TGCAGTGCTAGAGTTTTATTGCCAGGATCGCCCTCCTACGAGCAGTACTTC,CSARVLLPGSPSYEQYF
TRBJ2-7,NA,TRBV19,13,few,TGTGCCAGTAGTATGAGTCTCACCTACGAGCAGTACTTC,CASSMSLTYEQYF
TRBJ1-1,NA,TRBV18,16,few,TGTGCCAGCTCACCACGGGCAGCTAGCTTGAACACTGAAGCTTTCTTT,CASSPRAASLNTEAFF
TRBJ2-7,NA,TRBV27,14,NA,TGTGCCAGCAGTTGGAGGCAGGGGATTTACGAGCAGTACTTC,CASSWRQGIYEQYF
TRBJ2-5,NA,TRBV20-1,13,few,TGCAGTGCTAGGGGGAGGACATCAGGCACCCAGTACTTC,CSARGRTSGTQYF
TRBJ2-1,NA,TRBV6-4,15,few,TGTGCCAGCAGTGACTCGGCCCGTAGGTTAAATGAGCAGTTCTTC,CASSDSARRLNEQFF
TRBJ2-5,TRBD1,TRBV6-1,16,few,TGTGCCAGCAGAAATTATTGGACAGGGATCAGGGAGACCCAGTACTTC,CASRNYWTGIRETQYF
TRBJ2-1,TRBD2,TRBV12-3/TRBV12-4,14,many,TGTGCCAGCAGTCCTAGCGGGAGGGCTGGTGAGCAGTTCTTC,CASSPSGRAGEQFF
TRBJ2-2,NA,TRBV7-8,14,many,TGTGCCAGCAGCATTGGACCTAACACCGGGGAGCTGTTTTTT,CASSIGPNTGELFF
TRBJ1-3,NA,TRBV9,16,few,TGTGCCAGCAGCGACGGCAGGGACGTCTCTGGAAACACCATATATTTT,CASSDGRDVSGNTIYF
TRBJ1-4,NA,TRBV24-1,13,few,TGTGCCCCCCGGGAGGATCGGAATGAAAAACTGTTTTTT,CAPREDRNEKLFF
TRBJ2-1,NA,TRBV24-1,13,many,TGTGCCACTCGGGGGCTGGGCGACAATGAGCAGTTCTTC,CATRGLGDNEQFF
TRBJ2-1,NA,TRBV7-2,13,NA,TGTGCCAGCAGCTTAGCGTGGAACAATGAGCAGTTCTTC,CASSLAWNNEQFF
TRBJ2-3,NA,TRBV9,16,NA,TGTGCCAGCAGCGTAGAAGGCGGATGGGTCTTAGATACGCAGTATTTT,CASSVEGGWVLDTQYF
TRBJ1-4,NA,TRBV12-3/TRBV12-4,13,many,TGTGCCAGCAGTTGGGGGGAGGGGGAAAAACTGTTTTTT,CASSWGEGEKLFF
TRBJ2-7,TRBD1,TRBV7-2,14,many,TGTGCCAGCAGCCAGGGGGCCTGGGTTGGAGAGCAGTACTTC,CASSQGAWVGEQYF
TRBJ2-7,TRBD1,TRBV5-5,14,once,TGTGCCAGCAGCTGGACCGGGACAGCTTACGAGCAGTACTTC,CASSWTGTAYEQYF
TRBJ2-2,NA,TRBV12-3/TRBV12-4,15,NA,TGTGCCAGCAGTTTAGTCCCCCTTCGGGGAAGGGAGCTGTTTTTT,CASSLVPLRGRELFF
TRBJ2-1,NA,TRBV15,14,few,TGTGCCACCAGCAGATCATACCCGCCCTTGGAGCAGTTCTTC,CATSRSYPPLEQFF
TRBJ2-5,NA,TRBV5-6,15,NA,TGTGCCAGCAGCTTGGCAGGCACGGCGTGGGAGACCCAGTACTTC,CASSLAGTAWETQYF
TRBJ1-5,NA,TRBV7-2,15,many,TGTGCCAGCAGCGCCTCTGGACTGAACAATCAGCCCCAGCATTTT,CASSASGLNNQPQHF
TRBJ2-7,TRBD1,TRBV7-9,14,few,TGTGCCAGCAGCTTCCGGGACAGGACCTACGAGCAGTACTTC,CASSFRDRTYEQYF
TRBJ2-6,NA,TRBV28,15,NA,TGTGCCAGCAGCCCCTTTCTATCTGGGGCCAACGTCCTGACTTTC,CASSPFLSGANVLTF
TRBJ2-1,NA,TRBV11-2,16,NA,TGTGCCAGCAGCTCAATCGGCATTAGCTCCTACAATGAGCAGTTCTTC,CASSSIGISSYNEQFF
TRBJ2-6,NA,TRBV15,16,NA,TGTGCCACCAGCAGAGATCATGACTCTGGGGCCAACGTCCTGACTTTC,CATSRDHDSGANVLTF
TRBJ2-7,TRBD2,TRBV4-2,17,many,TGTGCCAGCAGCCCCGAGTCGCGACTAGCGAGCTCCTACGAGCAGTACTTC,CASSPESRLASSYEQYF
TRBJ2-1,NA,TRBV7-9,14,few,TGTGCCAGCAGCTTACATCAGGGGGGCGGTGAGCAGTTCTTC,CASSLHQGGGEQFF
TRBJ2-1,NA,TRBV7-9,15,few,TGTGCCAGCAGCCCTGGGCCCCTACCATACAATGAGCAGTTCTTC,CASSPGPLPYNEQFF
TRBJ2-3,TRBD2,TRBV6-5,17,NA,TGTGCCAGCAGTTACTCTTCCAGCGGGACCGGCACAGATACGCAGTATTTT,CASSYSSSGTGTDTQYF
TRBJ1-1,NA,TRBV20-1,13,few,TGCAGTGCTAGCCCTCGGGTATACACTGAAGCTTTCTTT,CSASPRVYTEAFF
TRBJ2-5,TRBD2,TRBV19,13,NA,TGTGCCAGTAGTAAAGCGGGGCAAGAGACCCAGTACTTC,CASSKAGQETQYF
TRBJ2-1,NA,TRBV5-1,13,NA,TGCGCCAGCAGGCAGTGGGGGCACAATGAGCAGTTCTTC,CASRQWGHNEQFF
TRBJ2-1,TRBD2,TRBV25-1,16,few,TGTGCCAGCAGTCCCCCTCGACTAGCGGGAAGAGGTGAGCAGTTCTTC,CASSPPRLAGRGEQFF
TRBJ1-2,NA,TRBV29-1,12,NA,TGCAGCGTGGGAGGAGGAGGATATGGCTACACCTTC,CSVGGGGYGYTF
TRBJ2-3,NA,TRBV20-1,14,NA,TGCAGTGCTAGAGATTTCCCTCGACAGAATACGCAGTATTTT,CSARDFPRQNTQYF
TRBJ2-1,NA,TRBV6-2/TRBV6-3,15,many,TGTGCCAGCAGTTATGAGGCTAGTGATTCTGGTGAGCAGTTCTTC,CASSYEASDSGEQFF
TRBJ2-3,NA,TRBV7-2,13,many,TGTGCCAGCAGCCCTCGGATGTTGGAGACGCAGTATTTT,CASSPRMLETQYF
TRBJ2-3,NA,TRBV20-1,11,NA,TGCAGTGCTAGCGGTACTAGTAAGGAGTATTTT,CSASGTSKEYF
TRBJ1-6,TRBD1,TRBV28,15,few,TGTGCCAGCAGTTTATTTGGGACAGAGAATTCACCCCTCCACTTT,CASSLFGTENSPLHF
TRBJ2-7,TRBD1,TRBV30,13,few,TGTGCCTGGAGTCTCACCACAGGGGGAGAGCAGTACTTC,CAWSLTTGGEQYF
TRBJ2-7,TRBD1,TRBV7-8,15,few,TGTGCCAGCAGCTTACCCGGACAGGGGGTAAGCGAGCAGTACTTC,CASSLPGQGVSEQYF
TRBJ2-7,NA,TRBV5-1,15,NA,TGCGCCAGCAGCTACGGGACCAACGACCGTGACGAGCAGTACTTC,CASSYGTNDRDEQYF
TRBJ2-5,TRBD2,TRBV7-2,20,NA,TGTGCCAGCAGCTTCGCAATACCTCGCGGGGGGCGGGGGTCTAAAGAGACCCAGTACTTC,CASSFAIPRGGRGSKETQYF
TRBJ1-2,NA,TRBV29-1,12,few,TGCAGCGTGACGGACGGGAACTATGGCTACACCTTC,CSVTDGNYGYTF
TRBJ2-7,TRBD2,TRBV4-2,15,many,TGTGCCAGCAGAGCGGGACTAGGCGGGTTGTACGAGCAGTACTTC,CASRAGLGGLYEQYF
TRBJ2-1,TRBD2,TRBV11-2,16,few,TGTGCCATCCAAAGGGCTAGCGGGGGGACCTACAATGAGCAGTTCTTC,CAIQRASGGTYNEQFF
TRBJ1-5,NA,TRBV20-1,13,few,TGCAGTGCTAGTAGAGGGCGCAATCAGCCCCAGCATTTT,CSASRGRNQPQHF
TRBJ2-5,TRBD2,TRBV5-1,17,few,TGCGCCAGCAGCCGAGAACCCGGACTAGCGGGGGAAGGGGCCCAGTACTTC,CASSREPGLAGEGAQYF
TRBJ2-1,TRBD1,TRBV19,15,few,TGTGCCAGTAGCCCTCGGGACAGAGGGGCCAATGAGCAGTTCTTC,CASSPRDRGANEQFF
TRBJ1-1,NA,TRBV12-3/TRBV12-4,14,NA,TGTGCCAGCAGCTTCAGGACAGCGAACACTGAAGCTTTCTTT,CASSFRTANTEAFF
TRBJ2-3,NA,TRBV20-1,15,NA,TGCAGTGCTAGAGATATCCTGTATAGCACAGATACGCAGTATTTT,CSARDILYSTDTQYF
TRBJ2-1,NA,TRBV7-2,14,few,TGTGCCAGCAGCTTACGAGTATCCTACAATGAGCAGTTCTTC,CASSLRVSYNEQFF
TRBJ2-1,TRBD1,TRBV14,15,few,TGTGCCAGCAGCCAGTCCCGGACAGGGCTAAGGGAGCAGTTCTTC,CASSQSRTGLREQFF
TRBJ2-2,NA,TRBV29-1,13,many,TGCAGCGTGCAAAGGGACAACACCGGGGAGCTGTTTTTT,CSVQRDNTGELFF